This T cell receptor beta chain was documented in a study of blood T cell repertoires in COVID-19. This CDR3 comprises 12 residues. Germline lookup yields CDR1 SNHLY and CDR2 FYNNEI. Trimming removed 4 bases from V and 4 bases from J, with 5 bases in between. Adults between roughly 18 and 95 years of age took part from 24 US areas. The data were produced by immunoSEQ multiplex PCR, yet TCRdb's version contains in-frame clones alone and is incomplete. The table has fewer than 350,000 clones, roughly 91% seen once. The chain employs TRBV2 and TRBJ1-3; D unclear. The sequence was collected from a woman between 35 and 50 years old with acute COVID-19. Sequenced: PBMCs or T cells enriched from blood (not recorded which). The CDR3 sequence: CASSVEGNTIYF. DNA of the CDR3: TGTGCCAGCAGTGTCGAGGGAAACACCATATATTTT.